The 20 T cell receptor beta chains below come from one sample, sequenced in a study of T cell responses to AZD1222 COVID-19 vaccine. Sequencing was performed with immunoSEQ multiplex PCR; in TCRdb, only in-frame clones are kept and a portion is missing. Counted here are around 150,000 clones, 75% to 85% occurring once; the ten biggest clones make up around 8%. The material sequenced was peripheral blood, taken 28 days after the second dose of the MenACWY control vaccine. Source of these receptors: an adult who received the MenACWY meningococcal vaccine as a control.

This sequence joins TRBV5-6 and TRBJ1-2; D gene uncertain. This CDR3 has 13 amino acids. Germline V gene sequence: CDR1 SGHDT, CDR2 YYEEEE. V shed 4 bases and J shed 4 bases, with 11 bases lying between them. Written as DNA, the CDR3 is TGTGCCAGCAGCCCGCCCTCTTCCTATGGCTACACCTTC. Translation: CASSPPSSYGYTF.

The V and J genes are TRBV7-6 and TRBJ1-6; no clear D. Trimming pared 0 bases from V and 7 bases from J, leaving 10 bases between. Germline CDR1 and CDR2: SGHVS and FNYEAQ. This CDR3 comprises 15 residues. The CDR3 protein is CASSLAHIGNSPLHF. The CDR3 region has the DNA TGTGCCAGCAGCTTAGCGCACATTGGGAATTCACCCCTCCACTTT. The variable domain in full, with the rest retrieved from reference TRBV7-6 and TRBJ1-6, is GAGVSQSPRYKVTKRGQDVALRCDPISGHVSLYWYRQALGQGPEFLTYFNYEAQQDKSGLPNDRFSAERPEGSISTLTIQRTEQRDSAMYRCASSLAHIGNSPLHFGNGTRLTVT.

The chain employs TRBV5-1 and TRBJ1-1; a weak D match, TRBD1 (6 bases). Trimming shortened V by 4 bases and J by 7 bases, and 11 bases separated the two germline ends. The germline V gene has CDR1 SGHRS and CDR2 YFSETQ. This CDR3 has 12 amino acids. The CDR3 spells CASSTRQDEAFF. The CDR3 DNA follows: TGCGCCAGCAGCACTCGACAGGATGAAGCTTTCTTT.

This chain uses TRBV2 with TRBJ2-3; D is ambiguous. The CDR3 has 12 residues. Per the germline V gene, CDR1 is SNHLY and CDR2 is FYNNEI. V shed 9 bases and J shed 2 bases, with 9 bases lying between them. The CDR3 nucleotides are TGTGCCAGAAGTCTTCTCACAGATACGCAGTATTTT. Encoded protein: CARSLLTDTQYF.

This chain connects TRBV10-1 to TRBJ2-3; TRBD2 matches 13 bases. From germline, CDR1 is WNHNN and CDR2 SYGVQD (reference sequence). V was clipped by 5 bases and J by 1 base; unmatched bases: 15. The CDR3 sequence is 20 residues long. In nucleotides, the CDR3 is TGCGCCAGCAGTACCCGGACTAGCGGGGGATCGGACCCCCGCACAGATACGCAGTATTTT. Translating it yields CASSTRTSGGSDPRTDTQYF.

V and J are TRBV5-1 and TRBJ1-2; perhaps TRBD1 as D (5 bases). The CDR3 is 15 amino acids. Germline values: CDR1 SGHRS, CDR2 YFSETQ. The ends were cut back, 2 bases at V and 5 bases at J, with 16 bases in the middle. The CDR3 sequence is CASSLSVGTYYGYTF. DNA for the CDR3: TGCGCCAGCAGCTTATCCGTTGGGACGTATTATGGCTACACCTTC.

The rearrangement links TRBV2 to TRBJ2-6, with 7 bases that match TRBD1. CDR1 SNHLY and CDR2 FYNNEI come from the germline V gene. V lost 5 bases, J lost 0 bases, and 10 bases stayed unmatched. The CDR3 consists of 18 residues. CDR3: CASSSPGTASSGANVLTF. CDR3 DNA sequence: TGTGCCAGCAGTTCGCCCGGGACAGCTAGCTCTGGGGCCAACGTCCTGACTTTC. The variable domain in full, with the rest retrieved from reference TRBV2 and TRBJ2-6, is EPEVTQTPSHQVTQMGQEVILRCVPISNHLYFYWYRQILGQKVEFLVSFYNNEISEKSEIFDDQFSVERPDGSNFTLKIRSTKLEDSAMYFCASSSPGTASSGANVLTFGAGSRLTVL.

V gene TRBV7-9 combines with J gene TRBJ1-4; D not resolved. The CDR3 spans 15 residues. The V and J ends lost 1 base and 1 base respectively, with 7 bases between them. Per germline, CDR1 SEHNR and CDR2 FQNEAQ (reference sequence). The CDR3 here is CASSLDAETNEKLFF. The CDR3 region has the DNA TGTGCCAGCAGCTTAGATGCGGAAACTAATGAAAAACTGTTTTTT.

The chain has TRBV5-8 and TRBJ2-6, with D hard to call. The length of the CDR3 is 8 residues. Germline CDR1 and CDR2: SGHTS and YDEGEE. Trimming took 2 bases from V and 19 from J, leaving 4 bases between them. The CDR3 loop reads CASSFQTF. The CDR3 DNA follows: TGTGCCAGCAGCTTCCAAACTTTC.

This clone showed up just a few times. Its ends do not fully match the called genes, so a read error is possible. Written as DNA, the CDR3 is TGTGCCAGCAGTTTTAGGGGACAGCTAGGCTTC. The encoded protein is CASSFRGQLGF. The rearrangement joins TRBV12-3 or TRBV12-4 to TRBJ1-2, with 7 bases identical to TRBD1. The CDR3 has 11 amino acids.

This chain uses TRBV19 with TRBJ1-1; D perhaps matches TRBD1 (5 bases). CDR3 length: 13 residues. The germline V gene has CDR1 LNHDA and CDR2 SQIVND (reference sequence). Trimming took 2 bases from V and 3 from J, leaving 7 bases between them. CDR3 nucleotide sequence: TGTGCCAGTAGTATAACAGGCTACACTGAAGCTTTCTTT. Encoded protein: CASSITGYTEAFF.

This chain joins TRBV4-3 and TRBJ1-6; possibly TRBD1 for D (5 bases). V was pared by 1 base and J by 3 bases, with 13 bases between. This CDR3 comprises 17 residues. Germline-derived CDR1 and CDR2 are LGHNA and YSLEER. DNA for the CDR3: TGCGCCAGCAGCCAAGCGGGGCAGGCCTACTATAATTCACCCCTCCACTTT. Residues: CASSQAGQAYYNSPLHF.

J is TRBJ1-4 and V is TRBV5-5; TRBD1 might be the D (5 bases). The CDR3 sequence is 15 residues long. With 5 bases removed from V and 0 bases from J, the gap between germline ends came to 11 bases. Germline V lookup: CDR1 SGHKS, CDR2 YYEKEE (reference sequence). DNA for the CDR3: TGTGCCAGCAGTTCGGACACTACAACTAATGAAAAACTGTTTTTT. As protein: CASSSDTTTNEKLFF.

The chain carries TRBV10-2 and TRBJ2-3; 8 bases are a match to TRBD2. Germline lookup yields CDR1 WSHSY and CDR2 SAAADI. The CDR3 consists of 15 residues. Trimming took 4 bases from V and 0 from J; bases not matched to a gene: 3. The CDR3 is CASSVVAGSTDTQYF. The CDR3 DNA follows: TGCGCCAGCAGTGTCGTAGCGGGGAGCACAGATACGCAGTATTTT.

The rearrangement links TRBV18 to TRBJ1-5, with D uncertain. The V gene lost 6 bases and the J gene lost 6 bases, with 18 bases spanning the gap. Germline V gives CDR1 KGHSH, CDR2 LQKENI. The CDR3 spans 15 residues. The CDR3, as DNA: TGTGCCAGCTCCACGACCGGGCAACGAGGTCAGCCCCAGCATTTT. It yields the protein CASSTTGQRGQPQHF.

The V gene is TRBV5-4, the J gene TRBJ2-1; weak D call: TRBD2 (5 bases). The ends were cut back, 5 bases at V and 4 bases at J, with 10 bases in the middle. This CDR3 contains 13 residues. Germline V gene sequence: CDR1 SGHNT, CDR2 YYREEE (reference sequence). CDR3 nucleotide sequence: TGTGCCAGCAGGGACTGGGGTTACAATGAGCAGTTCTTC. Protein: CASRDWGYNEQFF.

This chain joins TRBV28 and TRBJ1-5, with 7 bases lining up with TRBD1. V trimming: 2 bases; J trimming: 5 bases; junction bases outside the gene matches: 6. The germline gives CDR1 MDHEN, CDR2 SYDVKM. The length of the CDR3 is 15 residues. CDR3 in DNA: TGTGCCAGCAGTTTACCCCCCACAGGGGATCAGCCCCAGCATTTT. Translating it yields CASSLPPTGDQPQHF. Supplemented by reference TRBV28 and TRBJ1-5, the full variable domain reads DVKVTQSSRYLVKRTGEKVFLECVQDMDHENMFWYRQDPGLGLRLIYFSYDVKMKEKGDIPEGYSVSREKKERFSLILESASTNQTSMYLCASSLPPTGDQPQHFGDGTRLSIL.

This clone was detected once. This chain joins TRBV18 and TRBJ2-3; possibly TRBD2 for D (6 bases). Germline CDR1 and CDR2: KGHSH and LQKENI. CDR3 size: 14 residues. V lost 5 bases, J lost 4 bases, and 13 bases lay in between. The CDR3 coding sequence is TGTGCCAGCTCATGGGACTCTAGTGCAGATACGCAGTATTTT. Its protein is CASSWDSSADTQYF.

The rearrangement joins TRBV7-3 to TRBJ1-1; a possible D gene is TRBD1 (5 bases). The V end was cut by 5 bases, the J end by 1 base, with 17 bases between. CDR1 is SGHTA and CDR2 is FQGTGA in the germline V gene. The CDR3 extends over 16 amino acids. CDR3 in amino acids: CASSKTGRPSNTEAFF. CDR3 nucleotide sequence: TGTGCCAGCAGCAAAACGGGACGGCCCTCGAACACTGAAGCTTTCTTT.

The V and J genes are TRBV5-1 and TRBJ1-1, with D tentatively TRBD1 (5 bases). V dropped 1 base and J dropped 3 bases, with 13 bases sitting between them. Germline CDR1 reads SGHRS; CDR2 reads YFSETQ. This CDR3 contains 15 residues. Written as DNA, the CDR3 is TGCGCCAGCAGCTTGTATGAGGGGAGGTACACTGAAGCTTTCTTT. Its protein is CASSLYEGRYTEAFF.